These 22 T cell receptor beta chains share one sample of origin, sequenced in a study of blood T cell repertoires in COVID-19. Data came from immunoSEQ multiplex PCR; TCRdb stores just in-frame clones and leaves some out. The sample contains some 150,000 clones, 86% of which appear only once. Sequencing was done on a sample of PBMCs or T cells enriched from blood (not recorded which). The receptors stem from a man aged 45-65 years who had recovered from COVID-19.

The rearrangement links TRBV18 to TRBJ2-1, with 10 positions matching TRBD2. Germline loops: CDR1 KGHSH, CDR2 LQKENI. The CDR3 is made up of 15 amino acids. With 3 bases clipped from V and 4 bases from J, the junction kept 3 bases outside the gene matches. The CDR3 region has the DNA TGTGCCAGCTCACCTTCACTAGCGGGATACAATGAGCAGTTCTTC. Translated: CASSPSLAGYNEQFF.

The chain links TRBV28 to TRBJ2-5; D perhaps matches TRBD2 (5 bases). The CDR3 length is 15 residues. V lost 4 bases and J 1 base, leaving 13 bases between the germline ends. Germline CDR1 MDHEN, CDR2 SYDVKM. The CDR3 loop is CASSSTRGSQETQYF. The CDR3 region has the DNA TGTGCCAGCAGTTCCACCAGAGGGTCCCAAGAGACCCAGTACTTC. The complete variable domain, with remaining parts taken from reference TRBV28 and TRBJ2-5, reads DVKVTQSSRYLVKRTGEKVFLECVQDMDHENMFWYRQDPGLGLRLIYFSYDVKMKEKGDIPEGYSVSREKKERFSLILESASTNQTSMYLCASSSTRGSQETQYFGPGTRLLVL.

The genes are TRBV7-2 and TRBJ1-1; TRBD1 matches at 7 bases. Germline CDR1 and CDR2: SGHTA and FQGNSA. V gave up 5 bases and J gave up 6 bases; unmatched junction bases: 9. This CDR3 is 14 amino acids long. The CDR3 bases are TGTGCCAGCAGCAAAGCGGACAGGCTTCCTGAAGCTTTCTTT. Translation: CASSKADRLPEAFF.

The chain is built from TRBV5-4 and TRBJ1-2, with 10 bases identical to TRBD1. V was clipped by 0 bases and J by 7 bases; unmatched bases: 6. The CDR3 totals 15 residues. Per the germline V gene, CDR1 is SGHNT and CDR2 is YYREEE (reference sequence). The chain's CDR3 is CASSLVGTGVVGYTF. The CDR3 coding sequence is TGTGCCAGCAGCTTGGTTGGGACAGGGGTGGTTGGCTACACCTTC.

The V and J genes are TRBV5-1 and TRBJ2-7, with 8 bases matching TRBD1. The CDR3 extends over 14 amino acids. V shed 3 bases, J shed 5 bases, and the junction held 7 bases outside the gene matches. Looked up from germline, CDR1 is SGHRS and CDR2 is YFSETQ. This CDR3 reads CASSYAGGVHEQYF. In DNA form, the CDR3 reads TGCGCCAGCAGCTATGCAGGGGGCGTCCACGAGCAGTACTTC.

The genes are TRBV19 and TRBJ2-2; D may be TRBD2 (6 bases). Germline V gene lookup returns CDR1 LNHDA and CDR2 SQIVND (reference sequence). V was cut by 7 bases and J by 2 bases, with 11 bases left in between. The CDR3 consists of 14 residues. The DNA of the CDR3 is TGTGCCAGTATTCGGGACTTTAACACCGGGGAGCTGTTTTTT. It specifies CASIRDFNTGELFF.

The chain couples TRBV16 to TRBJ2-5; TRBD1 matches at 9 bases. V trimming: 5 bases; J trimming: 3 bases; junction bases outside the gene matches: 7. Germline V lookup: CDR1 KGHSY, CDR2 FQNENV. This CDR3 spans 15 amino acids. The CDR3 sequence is CASSKPGQGKETQYF. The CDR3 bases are TGTGCCAGCAGCAAACCGGGACAGGGAAAAGAGACCCAGTACTTC.

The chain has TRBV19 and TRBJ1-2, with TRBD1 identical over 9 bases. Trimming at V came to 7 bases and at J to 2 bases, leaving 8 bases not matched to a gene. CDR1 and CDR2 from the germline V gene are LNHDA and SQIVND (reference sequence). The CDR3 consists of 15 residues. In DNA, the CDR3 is TGTGCCAGTACAAAGGGACAGGGAATGAACTATGGCTACACCTTC. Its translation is CASTKGQGMNYGYTF. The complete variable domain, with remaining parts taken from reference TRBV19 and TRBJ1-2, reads DGGITQSPKYLFRKEGQNVTLSCEQNLNHDAMYWYRQDPGQGLRLIYYSQIVNDFQKGDIAEGYSVSREKKESFPLTVTSAQKNPTAFYLCASTKGQGMNYGYTFGSGTRLTVV.

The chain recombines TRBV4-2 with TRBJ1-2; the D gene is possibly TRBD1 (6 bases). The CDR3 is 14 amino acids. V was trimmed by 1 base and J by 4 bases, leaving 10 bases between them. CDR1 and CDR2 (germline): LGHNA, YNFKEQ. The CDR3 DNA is TGTGCCAGCAGCCAAGGGGGGGGCTTCTATGGCTACACCTTC. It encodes CASSQGGGFYGYTF.

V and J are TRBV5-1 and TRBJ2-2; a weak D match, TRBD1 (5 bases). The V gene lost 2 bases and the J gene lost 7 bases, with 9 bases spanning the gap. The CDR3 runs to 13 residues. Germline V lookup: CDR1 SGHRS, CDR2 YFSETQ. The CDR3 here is CASSLRGDGELFF. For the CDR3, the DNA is TGCGCCAGCAGCTTAAGGGGTGACGGGGAGCTGTTTTTT.

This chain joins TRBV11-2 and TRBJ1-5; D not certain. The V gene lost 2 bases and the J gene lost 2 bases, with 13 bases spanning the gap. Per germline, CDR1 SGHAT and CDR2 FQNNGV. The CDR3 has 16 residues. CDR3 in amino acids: CASSLLIEGGNQPQHF. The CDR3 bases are TGTGCCAGCAGCTTATTAATTGAGGGTGGCAATCAGCCCCAGCATTTT.

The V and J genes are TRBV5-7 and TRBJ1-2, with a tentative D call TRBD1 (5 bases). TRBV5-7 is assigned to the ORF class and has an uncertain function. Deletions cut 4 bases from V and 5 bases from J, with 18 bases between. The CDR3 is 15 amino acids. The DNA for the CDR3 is TGTGCCAGCAGCATAAGACAGCCTGTGACGTATGGCTACACCTTC. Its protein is CASSIRQPVTYGYTF.

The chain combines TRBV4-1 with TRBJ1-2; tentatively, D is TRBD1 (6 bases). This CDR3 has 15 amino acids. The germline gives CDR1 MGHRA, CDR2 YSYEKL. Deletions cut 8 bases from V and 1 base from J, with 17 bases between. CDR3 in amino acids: CASRMGGALNYGYTF. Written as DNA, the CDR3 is TGCGCCAGCCGCATGGGGGGGGCGCTTAACTATGGCTACACCTTC.

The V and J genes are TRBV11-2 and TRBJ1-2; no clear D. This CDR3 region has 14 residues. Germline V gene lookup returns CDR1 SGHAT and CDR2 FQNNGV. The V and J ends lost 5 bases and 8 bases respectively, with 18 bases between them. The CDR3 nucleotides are TGTGCCAGCAGCCTATCCCCGGCGACCGGGGGCTACACCTTC. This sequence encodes CASSLSPATGGYTF. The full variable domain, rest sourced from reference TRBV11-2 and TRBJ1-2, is EAGVAQSPRYKIIEKRQSVAFWCNPISGHATLYWYQQILGQGPKLLIQFQNNGVVDDSQLPKDRFSAERLKGVDSTLKIQPAKLEDSAVYLCASSLSPATGGYTFGSGTRLTVV.

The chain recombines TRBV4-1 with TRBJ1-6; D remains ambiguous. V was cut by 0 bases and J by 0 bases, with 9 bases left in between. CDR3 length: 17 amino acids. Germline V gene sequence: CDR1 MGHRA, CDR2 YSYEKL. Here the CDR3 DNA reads TGCGCCAGCAGCCAAGATCTCGAGAGCTCCTATAATTCACCCCTCCACTTT. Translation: CASSQDLESSYNSPLHF.

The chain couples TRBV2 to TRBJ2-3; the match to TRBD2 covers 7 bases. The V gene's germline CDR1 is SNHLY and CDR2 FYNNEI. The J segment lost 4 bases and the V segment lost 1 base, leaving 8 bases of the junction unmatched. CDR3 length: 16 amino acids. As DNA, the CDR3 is TGTGCCAGCAGTGAAGAAGGCGGGGGAGAACCAGATACGCAGTATTTT. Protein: CASSEEGGGEPDTQYF.

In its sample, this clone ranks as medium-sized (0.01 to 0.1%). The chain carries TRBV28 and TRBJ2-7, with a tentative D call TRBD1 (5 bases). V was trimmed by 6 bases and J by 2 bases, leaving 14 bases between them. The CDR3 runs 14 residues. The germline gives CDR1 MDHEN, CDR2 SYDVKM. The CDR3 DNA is TGTGCCAGCAGATTCGAAGGGGCCCCCTACGAGCAGTACTTC. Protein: CASRFEGAPYEQYF.

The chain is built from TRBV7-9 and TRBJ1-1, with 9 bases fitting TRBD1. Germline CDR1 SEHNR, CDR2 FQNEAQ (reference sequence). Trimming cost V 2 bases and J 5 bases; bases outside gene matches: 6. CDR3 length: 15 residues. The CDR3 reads CASSLWRTGDTEAFF. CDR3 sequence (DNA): TGTGCCAGCAGCTTATGGCGGACAGGGGATACTGAAGCTTTCTTT. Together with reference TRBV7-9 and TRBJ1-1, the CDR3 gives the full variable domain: DTGVSQNPRHKITKRGQNVTFRCDPISEHNRLYWYRQTLGQGPEFLTYFQNEAQLEKSRLLSDRFSAERPKGSFSTLEIQRTEQGDSAMYLCASSLWRTGDTEAFFGQGTRLTVV.

The CDR3 sequence: CASSVTGGNTIYF. Written as DNA, the CDR3 is TGTGCCAGCAGCGTTACAGGGGGAAACACCATATATTTT. The chain links TRBV11-2 to TRBJ1-3, with a tentative D call TRBD1 (6 bases). Germline-derived CDR1 and CDR2 are SGHAT and FQNNGV. Trimming took off 5 bases at V and 4 bases at J, with 9 bases between the two ends. The CDR3 length is 13 residues. Variable domain in full (rest from reference TRBV11-2 and TRBJ1-3): EAGVAQSPRYKIIEKRQSVAFWCNPISGHATLYWYQQILGQGPKLLIQFQNNGVVDDSQLPKDRFSAERLKGVDSTLKIQPAKLEDSAVYLCASSVTGGNTIYFGEGSWLTVV.

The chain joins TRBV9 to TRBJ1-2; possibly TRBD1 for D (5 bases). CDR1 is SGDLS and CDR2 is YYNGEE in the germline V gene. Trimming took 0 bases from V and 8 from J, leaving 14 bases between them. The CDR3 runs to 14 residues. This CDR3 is CASSVGGQTRGYTF. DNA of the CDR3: TGTGCCAGCAGCGTAGGCGGACAAACACGCGGCTACACCTTC.

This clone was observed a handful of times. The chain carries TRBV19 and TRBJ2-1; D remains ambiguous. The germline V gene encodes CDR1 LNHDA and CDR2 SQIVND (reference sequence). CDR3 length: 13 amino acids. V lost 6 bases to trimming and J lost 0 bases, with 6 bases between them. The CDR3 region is CASRWSSYNEQFF. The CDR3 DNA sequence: TGTGCCAGTAGGTGGAGCTCCTACAATGAGCAGTTCTTC.

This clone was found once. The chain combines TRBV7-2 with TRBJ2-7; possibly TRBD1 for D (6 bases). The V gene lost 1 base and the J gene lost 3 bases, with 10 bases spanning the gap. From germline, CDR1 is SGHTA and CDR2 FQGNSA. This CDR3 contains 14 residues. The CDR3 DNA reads TGTGCCAGCAGCTTAGTGGCAGGGGACTACGAGCAGTACTTC. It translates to CASSLVAGDYEQYF.